This T cell receptor beta chain was observed in a study of T cell responses to AZD1222 COVID-19 vaccine. The germline gives CDR1 MDHEN, CDR2 SYDVKM. V lost 3 bases and J 8 bases, leaving 11 bases between the germline ends. The CDR3 is 14 residues long. Regarding the study as a whole: Most donors were white British and more were female, and clonal diversity was possibly underestimated. The reported proportion of spike-specific TCRs targeting unmutated variant regions was nearly half. Across spike, vaccine-associated CD4 TCRs were found, dominant at 160-218 and 743-854.

Profiling relied on immunoSEQ multiplex PCR, and the TCRdb table lists in-frame clones only, not all of them. The repertoire holds 98,000 or so clones, about 89% seen once, with approximately 3% in the top ten. Note on this clone: Its cognate antigen is unknown.

This clonotype originated in an adult who received the MenACWY meningococcal vaccine as a control. This specimen consisted of peripheral blood, obtained 28 days after the second dose of the MenACWY control vaccine. The genes are TRBV28 and TRBJ1-6, with a weak D call TRBD1 (6 bases). CDR3 in DNA: TGTGCCAGCAGTTTTGCACAGGGTTATTCACCCCTCCACTTT. Encoded protein: CASSFAQGYSPLHF.